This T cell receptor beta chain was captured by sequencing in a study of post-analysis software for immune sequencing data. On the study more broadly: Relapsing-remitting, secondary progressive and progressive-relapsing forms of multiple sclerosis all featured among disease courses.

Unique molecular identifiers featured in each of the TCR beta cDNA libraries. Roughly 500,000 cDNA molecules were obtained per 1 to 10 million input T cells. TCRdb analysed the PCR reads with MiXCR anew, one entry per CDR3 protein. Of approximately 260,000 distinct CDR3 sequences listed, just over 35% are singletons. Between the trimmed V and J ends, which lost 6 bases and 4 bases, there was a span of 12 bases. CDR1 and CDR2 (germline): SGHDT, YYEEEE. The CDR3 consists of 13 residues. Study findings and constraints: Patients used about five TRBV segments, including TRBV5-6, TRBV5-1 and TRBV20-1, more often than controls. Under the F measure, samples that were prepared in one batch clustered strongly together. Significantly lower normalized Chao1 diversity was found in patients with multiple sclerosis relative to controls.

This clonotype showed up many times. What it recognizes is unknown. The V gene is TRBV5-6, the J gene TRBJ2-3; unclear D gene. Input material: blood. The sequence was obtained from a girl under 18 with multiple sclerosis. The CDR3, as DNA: TGTGCCAGCACCCTGTCCCTATCAGATACGCAGTATTTT. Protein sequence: CASTLSLSDTQYF.